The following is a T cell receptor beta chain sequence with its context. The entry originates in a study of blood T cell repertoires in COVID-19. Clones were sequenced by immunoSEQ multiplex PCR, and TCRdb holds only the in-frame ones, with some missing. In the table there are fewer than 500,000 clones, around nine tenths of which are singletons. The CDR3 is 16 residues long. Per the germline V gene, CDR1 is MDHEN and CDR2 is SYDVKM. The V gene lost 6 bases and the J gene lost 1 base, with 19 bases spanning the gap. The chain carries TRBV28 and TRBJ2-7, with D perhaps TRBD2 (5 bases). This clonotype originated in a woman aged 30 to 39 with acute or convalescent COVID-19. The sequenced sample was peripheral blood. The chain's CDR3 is CASSMGQDLGSYEQYF. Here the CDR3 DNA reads TGTGCCAGCAGCATGGGCCAGGACTTGGGGTCCTACGAGCAGTACTTC.